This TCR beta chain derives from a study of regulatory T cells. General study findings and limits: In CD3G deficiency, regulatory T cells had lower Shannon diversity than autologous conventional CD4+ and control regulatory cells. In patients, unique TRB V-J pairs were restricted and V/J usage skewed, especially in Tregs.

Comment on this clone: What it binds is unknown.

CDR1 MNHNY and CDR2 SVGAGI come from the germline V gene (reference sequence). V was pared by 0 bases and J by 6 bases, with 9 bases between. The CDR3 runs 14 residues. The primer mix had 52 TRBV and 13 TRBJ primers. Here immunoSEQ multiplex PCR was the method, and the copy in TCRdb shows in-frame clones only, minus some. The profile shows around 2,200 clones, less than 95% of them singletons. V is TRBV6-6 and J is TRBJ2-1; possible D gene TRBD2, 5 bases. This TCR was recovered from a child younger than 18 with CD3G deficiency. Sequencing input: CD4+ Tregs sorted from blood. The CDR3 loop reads CASSYSFSANEQFF. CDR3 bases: TGTGCCAGCAGTTACTCGTTTAGCGCCAATGAGCAGTTCTTC.